This TCR beta chain was profiled in a study of T-cell memory formation after mild COVID-19. TCRalpha and TCRbeta libraries used 5'RACE with constant-segment primers and UMIs. TCRdb reprocessed the 5' RACE reads via MiXCR and lists one record per CDR3 protein. Counted here are just under 50,000 distinct CDR3 sequences, around 12% occurring once; the ten biggest clones make up approximately 23%. Points from the study as a whole: The main location of contracting CD4+ clones was CM and EM, and that of contracting CD8+ clones was EMRA. There were some responding clones in pre-infection memory, which suggested that cross-reactive memory had joined. There was a balanced CD4/CD8 profile in clones contracting day 15 to 85, and later expanders leaned CD4+.

The germline gives CDR1 KGHDR, CDR2 SFDVKD. The V and J ends lost 0 bases and 2 bases respectively, with 10 bases between them. This CDR3 is 15 amino acids long. In its sample, this clonotype was seen many times. Its antigen is currently unknown. The chain recombines TRBV24-1 with TRBJ2-7; a weak D match, TRBD2 (5 bases). This receptor was taken from a man in his late teens or twenties who had mild COVID-19 (a few samples of this study predate the infection). Cell type and time point are not known. The material sequenced was PBMCs or a T cell subset sorted from them (not recorded which). CDR3 DNA sequence: TGTGCCACCAGTGATTTGCAGACGGGGACCTACGAGCAGTACGTC. Protein: CATSDLQTGTYEQYV.